This is a list of T cell receptor beta chains from one sample in a study of CD8 T cells in ankylosing spondylitis. One entry per CDR3 protein, called by TCRdb with MiXCR from the 5' RACE reads. The table includes about 440,000 distinct CDR3 sequences, 15% to 20% detected once. Specimen: blood, either unsorted or a sorted T cell fraction (not recorded which). Receptor source: a male donor with ankylosing spondylitis. The CDR3 runs from the conserved cysteine through the conserved F or W. The D gene is left open where the match is weak. A row's size may be missing; if present it is once, few, many or a size class.

>TRBD2|few|TRBV7-3|15|TRBJ2-5
CASSLQPGGPETQYF
TGTGCCAGCAGCTTACAACCGGGAGGCCCGGAGACCCAGTACTTC
>TRBD2|many|TRBV10-2|15|TRBJ2-5
CASRNSGGGGETQYF
TGCGCCAGCAGAAATAGCGGGGGCGGCGGCGAGACCCAGTACTTC
>.|.|TRBV6-1|17|TRBJ1-3
CASIAAALHLSGNTIYF
TGTGCCAGCATAGCTGCAGCCCTCCACCTCTCTGGAAACACCATATATTTT
>.|once|TRBV20-1|15|TRBJ1-6
CSARGPGVVNSPLHF
TGCAGTGCTAGAGGACCCGGGGTCGTTAATTCACCCCTCCACTTT
>TRBD1|few|TRBV6-5|14|TRBJ2-7
CASSSTGSSYEQYF
TGTGCCAGCAGTTCGACAGGGAGCTCCTACGAGCAGTACTTC
>TRBD2|.|TRBV7-8|18|TRBJ2-6
CASSLEGLAFPGANVLTF
TGTGCCAGCAGCTTAGAGGGACTAGCGTTCCCTGGGGCCAACGTCCTGACTTTC
>TRBD2|few|TRBV5-1|18|TRBJ2-7
CASSLAGLAGVTAYEQYF
TGCGCCAGCAGCTTGGCGGGACTAGCGGGAGTTACGGCCTACGAGCAGTACTTC
>.|.|TRBV7-2|16|TRBJ2-5
CASSFTRQGGQETQYF
TGTGCCAGCAGCTTTACAAGACAGGGAGGACAAGAGACCCAGTACTTC
>.|few|TRBV19|14|TRBJ1-5
CASSKPQSYQPQHF
TGTGCCAGTAGTAAACCCCAGTCGTATCAGCCCCAGCATTTT
>.|.|TRBV20-1|14|TRBJ2-1
CSAIVGLKLNEQFF
TGCAGTGCTATTGTGGGGCTCAAACTTAATGAGCAGTTCTTC
>.|.|TRBV6-2/TRBV6-3|14|TRBJ1-1
CASSYSGGITEAFF
TGTGCCAGCAGTTACTCTGGCGGGATCACTGAAGCTTTCTTT
>.|few|TRBV12-3/TRBV12-4|15|TRBJ2-5
CASSPDQKGQETQYF
TGTGCCAGCAGTCCGGACCAGAAGGGCCAAGAGACCCAGTACTTC
>.|many|TRBV6-1|15|TRBJ2-3
CASRGGREREDTQYF
TGTGCCAGCAGGGGGGGTCGGGAGAGGGAGGATACGCAGTATTTT
>.|many|TRBV7-2|15|TRBJ2-1
CASSLGGAPGNEQFF
TGTGCCAGCAGCTTAGGTGGCGCCCCTGGAAATGAGCAGTTCTTC
>TRBD2|few|TRBV11-1|23|TRBJ2-7
CASSLASTFPCTLSGSKGYEQYF
TGTGCCAGCAGCTTAGCTTCGACCTTCCCCTGCACTTTAAGCGGGAGTAAGGGCTACGAGCAGTACTTC
>TRBD2|few|TRBV5-1|14|TRBJ2-5
CASSTSGDRETQYF
TGCGCCAGCTCGACTAGCGGCGACCGAGAGACCCAGTACTTC
>.|.|TRBV20-1|14|TRBJ2-7
CSAPRAGATGEQYF
TGCAGTGCCCCCCGCGCTGGGGCAACAGGGGAGCAGTACTTC